What follows are 32 T cell receptor beta chains derived from one specimen sequenced in a study of post-analysis software for immune sequencing data. Regarding the study as a whole: Compared with controls, patients had more of roughly 5 TRBV segments, including TRBV5-6, TRBV5-1 and TRBV20-1.

Unique molecular identifiers had been added to the TCR beta cDNA libraries. MiXCR, applied by TCRdb to the PCR reads, yields one record per CDR3 protein. Of approximately 660,000 distinct CDR3 sequences listed, around 64% are singletons. Their cognate antigens are unknown. Material: blood. These receptors were taken from a girl aged 2 to 10 with multiple sclerosis.

V is TRBV7-3 and J is TRBJ2-1; D is perhaps TRBD1 or TRBD2 (6 bases each). The CDR3 is made up of 13 amino acids. Per the germline V gene, CDR1 is SGHTA and CDR2 is FQGTGA. V gave up 6 bases and J gave up 6 bases, with 12 bases separating them. This chain's CDR3 is CASSRGQRNEQFF. Written as DNA, the CDR3 is TGTGCCAGCAGTCGGGGGCAACGCAATGAGCAGTTCTTC.

As for this clonotype: The junction differs from germline at one of its ends, possibly a read error. The genes are TRBV4-1 and TRBJ2-3, with 12 bases matching TRBD2. There are 20 residues in the CDR3. Germline CDR1 and CDR2: MGHRA and YSYEKL. The CDR3 DNA is TGCGCCAGCAGCCAGGATTTTCCCGGGACTAGCGGGCCTAGCACAGATACGCGGTATTTT. Its translation is CASSQDFPGTSGPSTDTRYF.

This clonotype was picked up a small number of times. The chain uses TRBV9 and TRBJ2-7, with TRBD1 matching 8 bases. CDR3 length: 15 residues. Germline CDR1 is SGDLS and CDR2 is YYNGEE. V shed 4 bases and J 4 bases; nucleotides not matched to a gene: 10. CDR3: CASSPQDRAEYEQYF. CDR3 nucleotide sequence: TGTGCCAGCAGCCCCCAGGACAGGGCCGAGTACGAGCAGTACTTC.

The rearrangement uses TRBV5-1 and TRBJ2-1; D remains unclear. From germline, CDR1 is SGHRS and CDR2 YFSETQ. V was clipped by 4 bases and J by 0 bases, with 11 bases between them. The CDR3 is 15 residues long. The CDR3 bases are TGCGCCAGCAGCACGGACCCGAGCTCCTACAATGAGCAGTTCTTC. Residues: CASSTDPSSYNEQFF.

The V and J genes are TRBV12-3 or TRBV12-4 and TRBJ2-7; tentatively, D is TRBD1 (5 bases). The CDR3 is 16 residues long. Trimming pared 6 bases from V and 0 bases from J, leaving 18 bases between. The CDR3 DNA follows: TGTGCCAGCAGCCAAGGCAGGGATCGAGCCTCCTACGAGCAGTACTTC. Protein: CASSQGRDRASYEQYF.

This rearrangement joins TRBV20-1 to TRBJ2-4, with 9 bases that match TRBD2. With the DNA end fitting TRBJ2-5 better, the J assignment may be wrong. This CDR3 has 15 amino acids. Germline V gene lookup returns CDR1 DFQATT and CDR2 SNEGSKA (reference sequence). CDR3 sequence: CSARVRTSGQETQYF. For the CDR3, the DNA is TGCAGTGCTAGAGTCCGAACTAGCGGGCAAGAGACCCAGTACTTC.

The V gene is TRBV4-1, the J gene TRBJ1-1; D is perhaps TRBD1 (5 bases). The CDR3 totals 14 residues. V dropped 3 bases and J dropped 7 bases, with 15 bases sitting between them. The germline V gene has CDR1 MGHRA and CDR2 YSYEKL. The CDR3 loop is CASSHMAGRIEAFF. The CDR3 DNA follows: TGCGCCAGCAGCCATATGGCAGGGCGGATTGAAGCTTTCTTT.

This rearrangement joins TRBV10-3 to TRBJ2-7; TRBD1 matches at 11 bases. The assigned J gene may be wrong: the sequence end matches TRBJ2-5 better. The CDR3 extends over 15 amino acids. Per germline, CDR1 ENHRY and CDR2 SYGVKD. The CDR3 loop is CAIRPGQGDVETQYF. The DNA of the CDR3 is TGTGCCATCAGGCCGGGACAGGGGGATGTAGAGACCCAGTACTTC.

The chain links TRBV11-1 to TRBJ2-5; weak D call: TRBD1 (6 bases). The tail of the sequence fits TRBJ2-7 better, so the J call may be wrong. Germline assignment: CDR1 SGHAT and CDR2 FQDESV (reference sequence). The CDR3 contains 14 residues. The CDR3, as DNA: TGTGCCAGCAGCCCCGGGACACCAACCTACGAGCAGTACTTC. Protein product: CASSPGTPTYEQYF.

The chain employs TRBV10-3 and TRBJ2-3; D is unresolved. CDR3 size: 14 residues. Germline CDR1 and CDR2: ENHRY and SYGVKD. V was shortened by 2 bases and J by 7 bases, with 13 bases between the two germline ends. The CDR3 region is CAISEPTLGYTQYF. CDR3 nucleotides: TGTGCCATCAGTGAGCCAACCTTGGGGTATACGCAGTATTTT.

The sample holds a few counts of this clonotype. The rearrangement joins TRBV2 to TRBJ2-7, with D uncertain. This CDR3 has 13 residues. The germline V and J ends were trimmed by 6 bases and 6 bases, with 15 bases remaining between them. Germline-derived CDR1 and CDR2 are SNHLY and FYNNEI. In DNA, the CDR3 is TGTGCCAGCAGAGCCCACGAAGGATCCGAGCAGTACTTC. This codes for CASRAHEGSEQYF. The full variable domain, rest sourced from reference TRBV2 and TRBJ2-7, is EPEVTQTPSHQVTQMGQEVILRCVPISNHLYFYWYRQILGQKVEFLVSFYNNEISEKSEIFDDQFSVERPDGSNFTLKIRSTKLEDSAMYFCASRAHEGSEQYFGPGTRLTVT.

In its sample, this clonotype was seen a few times. The chain combines TRBV4-1 with TRBJ2-7; 8 bases match TRBD2. Looked up from germline, CDR1 is MGHRA and CDR2 is YSYEKL. The CDR3 is made up of 15 amino acids. V lost 0 bases and J lost 2; bases outside the gene matches: 3. CDR3 loop: CASSQDPGRAYEQYF. The CDR3 DNA follows: TGCGCCAGCAGCCAAGATCCCGGGAGGGCCTACGAGCAGTACTTC.

V usage is TRBV29-1 and J usage is TRBJ1-1; possible D gene TRBD1, 6 bases. Germline lookup yields CDR1 SQVTM and CDR2 ANQGSEA. The CDR3 sequence is 10 residues long. Between the trimmed V and J ends, which lost 5 bases and 7 bases, there was a span of 8 bases. The CDR3 here is CSVYRDEAFF. The CDR3 bases are TGCAGCGTTTACAGGGATGAAGCTTTCTTT. The complete variable domain, with remaining parts taken from reference TRBV29-1 and TRBJ1-1, reads SAVISQKPSRDICQRGTSLTIQCQVDSQVTMMFWYRQQPGQSLTLIATANQGSEATYESGFVIDKFPISRPNLTFSTLTVSNMSPEDSSIYLCSVYRDEAFFGQGTRLTVV.

CDR3 protein: CASSLLGTSFKDTQYF. The DNA for the CDR3 is TGTGCCAGCAGCTTGTTGGGGACTAGTTTTAAAGATACGCAGTATTTT. V is TRBV7-2 and J is TRBJ2-3; 8 bases map to TRBD2. The CDR3 has 16 amino acids. J gave up 5 bases and V 3 bases, and 10 bases lay outside the gene matches. Per germline, CDR1 SGHTA and CDR2 FQGNSA.

A few counts support this clonotype. The DNA is omitted, as the CDR3 cannot be located on it reliably, and the CDR3 follows TCRdb's listing. The chain employs TRBV6-4 and TRBJ2-5; the table assigns TRBD2, which was not confirmed against the DNA. Germline V CDR1 and CDR2: MRHNA, SNTAGT. The CDR3 length is 14 residues, termini included. CDR3: CACSAGLAGTEQYF.

The V call is TRBV7-8, the J call TRBJ2-3; 13 nucleotides align to TRBD2. The V gene's germline CDR1 is SGHVS and CDR2 FQNEAQ. The CDR3 loop spans 16 amino acids. With V trimmed by 1 base and J by 6 bases, 4 bases remained unmatched. The CDR3 bases are TGTGCCAGCAGCTTAGAACTAGCGGGAGGGAGGGATACGCAGTATTTT. Amino acids: CASSLELAGGRDTQYF.

Note on this clonotype: A read error may produce the germline difference seen at one junction end. V gene TRBV20-1 combines with J gene TRBJ2-1; D tentatively reads TRBD1 or TRBD2 (5 bases each). The J call could be wrong; TRBJ2-7 is a better fit for the DNA end. Germline CDR1 is DFQATT and CDR2 is SNEGSKA (reference sequence). The CDR3 is made up of 19 amino acids. The CDR3 loop reads CSTRSFGTELLRSYNEQYF. The CDR3 nucleotides read TGCAGTACTAGGAGCTTCGGGACCGAGTTATTGCGCTCCTACAATGAGCAGTACTTC.

V gene TRBV6-6 combines with J gene TRBJ2-4, with TRBD2 as a possible D gene (5 bases). V was cut by 6 bases and J by 6 bases, with 15 bases left in between. CDR3 length: 14 residues. The V gene's germline CDR1 is MNHNY and CDR2 SVGAGI (reference sequence). The CDR3 region has the DNA TGTGCCAGCAGCGTTCCAAGGGCGGGAAACATTCAGTACTTC. This encodes CASSVPRAGNIQYF.

This chain uses TRBV4-1 with TRBJ2-1; D remains ambiguous. Trimming shortened V by 0 bases and J by 2 bases, and 5 bases separated the two germline ends. The CDR3 is made up of 14 amino acids. Germline values: CDR1 MGHRA, CDR2 YSYEKL. The CDR3 reads CASSQDGPYNEQFF. CDR3 DNA sequence: TGCGCCAGCAGCCAAGACGGACCCTACAATGAGCAGTTCTTC.

This chain joins TRBV10-3 and TRBJ2-5; tentatively, D is TRBD2 (6 bases). The assigned J gene may be wrong: the sequence end matches TRBJ2-7 better. Germline loops: CDR1 ENHRY, CDR2 SYGVKD. This CDR3 region has 14 residues. In nucleotides, the CDR3 is TGTGCCATCAGTTCTACGGGAGTGACCTACGAGCAGTACTTC. It codes for CAISSTGVTYEQYF.

The chain couples TRBV28 to TRBJ2-5; perhaps TRBD2 as D (5 bases). V was clipped by 3 bases and J by 5 bases, with 7 bases between them. CDR1 and CDR2 from the germline V gene are MDHEN and SYDVKM. The CDR3 extends over 12 amino acids. CDR3 sequence (DNA): TGTGCCAGCAGTTTTAGGAGGGAGACCCAGTACTTC. Its translation: CASSFRRETQYF. The full variable domain, its missing parts supplied by reference TRBV28 and TRBJ2-5, is DVKVTQSSRYLVKRTGEKVFLECVQDMDHENMFWYRQDPGLGLRLIYFSYDVKMKEKGDIPEGYSVSREKKERFSLILESASTNQTSMYLCASSFRRETQYFGPGTRLLVL.

In this sample, this clonotype turned up a few times. The chain recombines TRBV7-3 with TRBJ2-1; 7 positions agree with TRBD2. The V gene end was trimmed by 5 bases and the J gene end by 4 bases; junction bases not matched to a gene: 8. The CDR3 extends over 15 amino acids. The germline CDR1 and CDR2 sequences are SGHTA and FQGTGA. CDR3 bases: TGTGCCAGCAGCGTTGAGGGAGGGCCTTACAATGAGCAGTTCTTC. It specifies CASSVEGGPYNEQFF. Full variable domain (missing parts from reference TRBV7-3 and TRBJ2-1): GAGVSQTPSNKVTEKGKYVELRCDPISGHTALYWYRQSLGQGPEFLIYFQGTGAADDSGLPNDRFFAVRPEGSVSTLKIQRTERGDSAVYLCASSVEGGPYNEQFFGPGTRLTVL.

V is TRBV29-1 and J is TRBJ1-1; no firm D call. The CDR3 extends over 12 amino acids. CDR1 is SQVTM, CDR2 ANQGSEA, per germline. Trimming removed 7 bases at V and 0 bases at J, with 9 bases between. The CDR3 reads CSGRLLNTEAFF. For the CDR3, the DNA is TGCAGCGGAAGGCTATTGAACACTGAAGCTTTCTTT. Variable domain in full (rest from reference TRBV29-1 and TRBJ1-1): SAVISQKPSRDICQRGTSLTIQCQVDSQVTMMFWYRQQPGQSLTLIATANQGSEATYESGFVIDKFPISRPNLTFSTLTVSNMSPEDSSIYLCSGRLLNTEAFFGQGTRLTVV.

The chain uses TRBV9 and TRBJ1-2; D gene ambiguous. V gave up 0 bases and J gave up 1 base, with 1 base separating them. The germline V gene has CDR1 SGDLS and CDR2 YYNGEE. CDR3 length equals 12 residues. The CDR3 is CASSVDNYGYTF. CDR3 nucleotide sequence: TGTGCCAGCAGCGTAGATAACTATGGCTACACCTTC. The variable domain in full, completed from reference TRBV9 and TRBJ1-2, reads DSGVTQTPKHLITATGQRVTLRCSPRSGDLSVYWYQQSLDQGLQFLIQYYNGEERAKGNILERFSAQQFPDLHSELNLSSLELGDSALYFCASSVDNYGYTFGSGTRLTVV.

The V gene is TRBV25-1, the J gene TRBJ2-6; possibly TRBD1 for D (5 bases). Germline CDR1 reads MGHDK; CDR2 reads SYGVNS. Trimming stripped 5 bases from V and 1 base from J, with 12 bases between. The CDR3 length is 16 residues. CDR3 region: CASSRAGQSGANVLTF. CDR3 DNA: TGTGCCAGCAGTAGGGCAGGGCAGTCTGGGGCCAACGTCCTGACTTTC.

This clonotype appeared a few times. The chain recombines TRBV7-2 with TRBJ2-7; possibly TRBD1 for D (5 bases). This CDR3 spans 16 amino acids. CDR1 is SGHTA, CDR2 FQGNSA, per germline. Trimming took off 5 bases at V and 3 bases at J, with 20 bases between the two ends. CDR3 region: CASSPGHTAGIYEQYF. The CDR3 DNA follows: TGTGCCAGCAGCCCAGGACATACTGCTGGGATCTACGAGCAGTACTTC.

The chain combines TRBV5-1 with TRBJ2-1; TRBD1 matches at 8 bases. The germline CDR1 and CDR2 sequences are SGHRS and YFSETQ. CDR3 length: 17 residues. V trimming: 4 bases; J trimming: 5 bases; junction bases outside the gene matches: 14. CDR3 bases: TGCGCCAGCAGCCACCGGCCCCAGACAGGGGAGGACAATGAGCAGTTCTTC. Translating gives CASSHRPQTGEDNEQFF.

The gene calls are TRBV5-1 and TRBJ2-1; 10 nucleotides align to TRBD1. V gave up 3 bases and J gave up 8 bases; unmatched junction bases: 2. The CDR3 spans 13 residues. CDR1 is SGHRS and CDR2 is YFSETQ in the germline V gene. The CDR3, as DNA: TGCGCCAGCAGCTCGACAGGGGGCTATGAGCAGTTCTTC. Amino acids: CASSSTGGYEQFF.

This chain links TRBV6-5 with TRBJ2-3; D might be TRBD2 (5 bases). The ends were cut back, 6 bases at V and 1 base at J, with 17 bases in the middle. The V gene's germline CDR1 is MNHEY and CDR2 SVGAGI. This CDR3 has 16 residues. The DNA of the CDR3 is TGTGCCAGCAGCAGAGGGTCCTCGTGGGGCACAGATACGCAGTATTTT. Translated, it gives CASSRGSSWGTDTQYF.

This sequence joins TRBV25-1 and TRBJ1-2, with TRBD1 as a possible D gene (5 bases). The CDR3 has 12 residues. Trimming left V 8 bases short and J 5 bases short, with 12 bases between. Germline CDR1 reads MGHDK; CDR2 reads SYGVNS. The CDR3 loop reads CASGASGYGYTF. CDR3 DNA sequence: TGTGCCAGCGGGGCCTCAGGGTATGGCTACACCTTC.

The chain carries TRBV5-6 and TRBJ2-3, with a tentative D call TRBD2 (6 bases). Germline CDR1 is SGHDT and CDR2 is YYEEEE. Trimming stripped 0 bases from V and 8 bases from J, with 13 bases between. The CDR3 totals 14 residues. The CDR3 DNA is TGTGCCAGCAGCTTGGCGGGGGTATCGAGTACGCAGTATTTT. The encoded protein is CASSLAGVSSTQYF.

The chain uses TRBV5-1 and TRBJ1-5; perhaps TRBD1 as D (5 bases). Germline assignment: CDR1 SGHRS and CDR2 YFSETQ. V was clipped by 5 bases and J by 4 bases, with 13 bases between them. The CDR3 covers 14 residues. The CDR3 sequence is CASSFDGGNQPQHF. CDR3 DNA: TGCGCCAGCAGTTTTGACGGGGGGAATCAGCCCCAGCATTTT.